A selection of T cell receptor beta chains follows, all from one sample in a study of early stage breast cancer tumors. Measured with immunoSEQ multiplex PCR; TCRdb has only the in-frame clones, and not every one. The table lists 45,000 to 60,000 clones, around nine tenths of them singletons, with around 5% in the top ten. Sequenced: blood. These receptor sequences come from a person between 70 and 80 years old with breast cancer. Each CDR3 is given with its conserved first and last residue. Each record gives: J gene, V gene, D gene, CDR3 protein, CDR3 DNA. The D gene is left open where the match is weak.

TRBJ2-3	TRBV28	NA	CASVLYKTQYF	TGTGCCAGCGTCCTTTACAAGACGCAGTATTTT
TRBJ1-5	TRBV10-2	TRBD1	CASTQDRAYQPQHF	TGCGCCAGCACCCAGGACAGGGCGTATCAGCCCCAGCATTTT
TRBJ2-5	TRBV9	NA	CASSVAGRGSETQYF	TGTGCCAGCAGCGTTGCGGGTCGCGGGTCAGAGACCCAGTACTTC
TRBJ1-5	TRBV7-8	TRBD1	CASSSTPSTGIHQPQHF	TGTGCCAGCAGCTCAACCCCCTCGACAGGGATACATCAGCCCCAGCATTTT
TRBJ2-3	TRBV19	NA	CASSIPGSTDTQYF	TGTGCCAGTAGTATACCGGGGAGCACAGATACGCAGTATTTT
TRBJ2-1	TRBV19	NA	CASSTLSGGRNNEQFF	TGTGCCAGTAGTACCCTCTCGGGGGGCCGGAACAATGAGCAGTTCTTC
TRBJ2-7	TRBV30	TRBD1	CAWSTGQGEQYF	TGTGCCTGGAGTACCGGACAGGGCGAGCAGTACTTC
TRBJ1-2	TRBV6-5	TRBD1	CASSRTGGYGYTF	TGTGCCAGCAGTCGGACAGGGGGCTACGGCTACACCTTC
TRBJ2-5	TRBV30	TRBD2	CAWNLAGGRETQYF	TGTGCCTGGAACCTAGCGGGGGGCCGGGAGACCCAGTACTTC
TRBJ1-5	TRBV6-5	NA	CASRRTVNNQPQHF	TGTGCCAGCAGGAGGACAGTCAACAATCAGCCCCAGCATTTT
TRBJ1-1	TRBV7-6	NA	CASSPQAGVNTEAFF	TGTGCCAGCAGCCCCCAGGCAGGGGTGAACACTGAAGCTTTCTTT
TRBJ2-7	TRBV7-9	TRBD2	CASSTAGNIYEQYF	TGTGCCAGCTCCACAGCGGGGAATATCTACGAGCAGTACTTC
TRBJ2-5	TRBV11-2	NA	CASSRDSYQETQYF	TGTGCCAGCAGCCGGGACTCCTATCAAGAGACCCAGTACTTC
TRBJ2-5	TRBV11-1	NA	CASSPAGLKETQYF	TGTGCCAGCAGTCCCGCGGGGTTAAAAGAGACCCAGTACTTC
TRBJ2-7	TRBV5-1	NA	CASSLASSRRQSSYEQYF	TGCGCCAGCAGCTTGGCCTCTTCGAGGCGACAGAGCTCCTACGAGCAGTACTTC
TRBJ2-5	TRBV30	NA	CAWSVPFGGFGAQYF	TGTGCCTGGAGTGTACCCTTCGGCGGGTTCGGGGCCCAGTACTTC
TRBJ1-3	TRBV5-6	TRBD1	CASSIRGPGNTIYF	TGTGCCAGCAGCATCAGGGGGCCTGGAAACACCATATATTTT
TRBJ2-7	TRBV13	TRBD2	CASSPPRTGGPYEQYF	TGTGCCAGCAGCCCCCCAAGAACGGGAGGGCCATACGAGCAGTACTTC
TRBJ2-7	TRBV4-1	TRBD2	CASSQDGNSGGVQEYF	TGCGCCAGCAGCCAAGATGGGAATAGCGGGGGGGTACAGGAGTACTTC
TRBJ2-1	TRBV30	NA	CAWSAGIHEQFF	TGTGCCTGGAGTGCAGGCATCCATGAGCAGTTCTTC
TRBJ1-1	TRBV11-2	TRBD1	CASIRDRADTEAFF	TGTGCCAGCATCCGGGACAGGGCTGACACTGAAGCTTTCTTT
TRBJ2-1	TRBV2	NA	CASSVVRYNEQFF	TGTGCCAGCAGTGTTGTCCGTTACAATGAGCAGTTCTTC
TRBJ2-1	TRBV11-2	NA	CASSLVSNEQFF	TGTGCCAGCAGCTTAGTATCCAATGAGCAGTTCTTC
TRBJ1-6	TRBV2	NA	CASRGGQSYNSPLHF	TGTGCCAGCAGGGGGGGGCAGTCCTATAATTCACCCCTCCACTTT
TRBJ2-7	TRBV7-8	NA	CASSLLGQLRVAKYF	TGTGCCAGCAGCTTACTGGGGCAGCTCCGGGTCGCGAAGTACTTC
TRBJ2-5	TRBV5-1	NA	CASSLEGGMLQETQYF	TGCGCCAGCAGCTTGGAGGGCGGGATGTTGCAAGAGACCCAGTACTTC
TRBJ2-1	TRBV9	TRBD2	CASSTRSGWDEQFF	TGTGCCAGCAGCACCCGTAGCGGGTGGGATGAGCAGTTCTTC
TRBJ2-3	TRBV4-1	TRBD2	CASRERELAGGIKGTDTQYF	TGCGCCAGCAGGGAGAGAGAACTAGCGGGGGGAATCAAAGGGACAGATACGCAGTATTTT
TRBJ2-5	TRBV5-1	TRBD2	CASSLGSSGGEETQYF	TGCGCCAGCAGCTTGGGTAGTAGCGGGGGAGAAGAGACCCAGTACTTC
TRBJ1-3	TRBV11-1	NA	CASSLSLPSETIYF	TGTGCCAGCAGCTTATCCCTCCCGAGTGAGACCATATATTTT
TRBJ2-1	TRBV29-1	NA	CSVGQLYNEQFF	TGCAGCGTCGGACAATTGTACAATGAGCAGTTCTTC
TRBJ2-3	TRBV5-1	TRBD1	CASSPGQATNTDTQYF	TGCGCCAGCAGCCCCGGACAGGCGACTAACACAGATACGCAGTATTTT
TRBJ1-5	TRBV6-1	NA	CASSEAQMTANQPQHF	TGTGCCAGCAGTGAAGCCCAGATGACAGCCAATCAGCCCCAGCATTTT
TRBJ1-3	TRBV6-6	NA	CASFRDSGNTIYF	TGTGCCAGCTTCAGGGACTCTGGAAACACCATATATTTT
TRBJ1-2	TRBV9	NA	CASTAAGSQNYGYTF	TGTGCCTCCACAGCGGCGGGCTCCCAAAACTATGGCTACACCTTC
TRBJ2-3	TRBV5-1	NA	CASSPTRAGDTQYF	TGCGCCAGCAGCCCCACCCGGGCGGGGGATACGCAGTATTTT
TRBJ2-7	TRBV19	TRBD2	CASSSLGTSSYEQYF	TGTGCCAGTAGTAGCCTCGGGACTAGCTCCTACGAGCAGTACTTC
TRBJ2-7	TRBV10-3	TRBD1	CAISDPDRGHEQYF	TGTGCCATCAGCGACCCCGACAGGGGCCACGAGCAGTACTTC
TRBJ1-1	TRBV9	TRBD1	CASSVGTGANTEAFF	TGTGCCAGCAGCGTAGGCACAGGGGCGAACACTGAAGCTTTCTTT
TRBJ1-2	TRBV30	NA	CAWSPQGGYGYTF	TGTGCCTGGAGTCCCCAGGGAGGATATGGCTACACCTTC
TRBJ1-2	TRBV28	NA	CASILNGGIPNYGYTF	TGTGCCAGCATCCTGAACGGGGGGATCCCTAACTATGGCTACACCTTC
TRBJ1-1	TRBV6-1	NA	CASSRGPGVTEAFF	TGTGCCAGCAGTCGCGGGCCAGGGGTCACTGAAGCTTTCTTT